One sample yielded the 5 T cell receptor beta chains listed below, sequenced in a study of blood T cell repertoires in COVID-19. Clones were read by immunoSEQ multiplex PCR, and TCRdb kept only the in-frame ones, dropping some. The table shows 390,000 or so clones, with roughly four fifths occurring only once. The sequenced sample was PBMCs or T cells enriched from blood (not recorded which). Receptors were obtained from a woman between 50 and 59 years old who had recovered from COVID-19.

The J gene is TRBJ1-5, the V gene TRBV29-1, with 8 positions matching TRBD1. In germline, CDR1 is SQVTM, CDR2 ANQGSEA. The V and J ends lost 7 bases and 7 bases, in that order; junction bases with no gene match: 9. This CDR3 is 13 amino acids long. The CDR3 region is CSGQQGVGQPQHF. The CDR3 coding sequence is TGCAGCGGACAACAGGGGGTAGGCCAGCCCCAGCATTTT.

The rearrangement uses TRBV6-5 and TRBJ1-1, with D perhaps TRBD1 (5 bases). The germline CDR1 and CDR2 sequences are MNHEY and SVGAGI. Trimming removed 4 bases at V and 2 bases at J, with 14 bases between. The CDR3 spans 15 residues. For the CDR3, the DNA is TGTGCCAGCAGTTTCCTACCAGGACAAAACACTGAAGCTTTCTTT. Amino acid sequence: CASSFLPGQNTEAFF.

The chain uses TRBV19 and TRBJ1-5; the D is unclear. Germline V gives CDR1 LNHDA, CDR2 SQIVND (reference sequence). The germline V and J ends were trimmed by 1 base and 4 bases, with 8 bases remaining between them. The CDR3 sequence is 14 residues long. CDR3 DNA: TGTGCCAGTAGTATAGGGACTCAGAATCAGCCCCAGCATTTT. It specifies CASSIGTQNQPQHF.

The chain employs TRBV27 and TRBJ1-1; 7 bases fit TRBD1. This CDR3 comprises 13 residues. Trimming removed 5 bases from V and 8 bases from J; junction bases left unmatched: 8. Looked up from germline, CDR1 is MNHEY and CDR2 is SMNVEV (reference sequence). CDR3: CASSLGTEGEAFF. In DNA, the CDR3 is TGTGCCAGCAGTCTCGGGACAGAGGGGGAAGCTTTCTTT.

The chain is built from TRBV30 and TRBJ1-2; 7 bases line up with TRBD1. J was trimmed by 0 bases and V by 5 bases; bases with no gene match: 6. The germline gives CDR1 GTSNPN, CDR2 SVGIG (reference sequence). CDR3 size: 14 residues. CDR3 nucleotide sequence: TGTGCCTGGTTACAGGGGAAAGCTAACTATGGCTACACCTTC. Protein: CAWLQGKANYGYTF.